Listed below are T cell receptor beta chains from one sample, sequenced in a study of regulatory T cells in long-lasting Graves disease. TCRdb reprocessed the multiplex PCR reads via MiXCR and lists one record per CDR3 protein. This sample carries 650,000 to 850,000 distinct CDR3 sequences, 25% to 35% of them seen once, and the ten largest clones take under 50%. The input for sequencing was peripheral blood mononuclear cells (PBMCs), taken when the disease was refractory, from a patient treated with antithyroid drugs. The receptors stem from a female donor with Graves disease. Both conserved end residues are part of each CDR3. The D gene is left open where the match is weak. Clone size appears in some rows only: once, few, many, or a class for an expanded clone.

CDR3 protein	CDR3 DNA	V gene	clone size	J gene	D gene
CASRNGWGGYAF	TGTGCCAGCAGGAACGGATGGGGGGGCTACGCCTTC	TRBV12-3/TRBV12-4	-	TRBJ1-2	-
CSARTPSGRPQETQYF	TGCAGTGCTAGAACGCCCAGCGGGAGGCCCCAAGAGACCCAGTACTTC	TRBV20-1	few	TRBJ2-5	TRBD2
CASSFRTVNYGYTF	TGTGCCAGCAGTTTTCGGACAGTTAACTATGGCTACACCTTC	TRBV7-2	-	TRBJ1-2	-
CASSETAWNTEAFF	TGTGCCAGCAGTGAGACAGCCTGGAACACTGAAGCTTTCTTT	TRBV6-4	few	TRBJ1-1	-
CASGTSGISYEQYF	TGTGCCAGCGGGACTAGCGGAATCTCCTACGAGCAGTACTTC	TRBV7-9	-	TRBJ2-7	TRBD2
CASSQTTGPNTEAFF	TGTGCCAGCAGCCAGACGACAGGGCCGAACACTGAAGCTTTCTTT	TRBV4-2	-	TRBJ1-1	TRBD1
CASGTGYNQPQHF	TGTGCTAGTGGTACAGGGTACAATCAGCCCCAGCATTTT	TRBV12-5	many	TRBJ1-5	-
CSATQIDRTYNSPLHF	TGCAGTGCTACCCAAATCGACAGGACCTATAATTCACCCCTCCACTTT	TRBV20-1	-	TRBJ1-6	-
CASLRNGSPPYEQYF	TGTGCCAGCCTTCGGAACGGGAGCCCCCCTTACGAGCAGTACTTC	TRBV12-3/TRBV12-4	many	TRBJ2-7	-
CSVHRDRDGTEAFF	TGCAGTGTTCACCGGGACAGGGATGGAACTGAAGCTTTCTTT	TRBV20-1	-	TRBJ1-1	TRBD1
CASSVAGDTTYEQYF	TGTGCCAGCAGCGTAGCGGGTGACACTACCTACGAGCAGTACTTC	TRBV9	-	TRBJ2-7	-
CASSHGDRAYEQYF	TGTGCCAGCAGCCATGGGGACAGAGCCTACGAGCAGTACTTC	TRBV3-1	-	TRBJ2-7	TRBD1
CASSGQENYGYTF	TGTGCCAGCAGTGGACAGGAGAATTATGGCTACACCTTC	TRBV12-3/TRBV12-4	many	TRBJ1-2	TRBD1
CASSEGIGANYGYTF	TGTGCCAGCAGTGAGGGCATAGGGGCTAACTATGGCTACACCTTC	TRBV6-4	-	TRBJ1-2	-
CASSLEAGDSNQPQHF	TGCGCCAGCAGCTTGGAGGCCGGTGATAGCAATCAGCCCCAGCATTTT	TRBV5-1	-	TRBJ1-5	-
CASSPGGDPNYGYTF	TGTGCCAGCTCACCAGGCGGGGATCCTAACTATGGCTACACCTTC	TRBV18	few	TRBJ1-2	-
CASRGFVETQYF	TGTGCCAGCAGAGGGTTTGTCGAGACCCAGTACTTC	TRBV28	many	TRBJ2-5	-
CASSLGGVANQPQHF	TGCGCCAGCAGCTTGGGTGGGGTCGCCAATCAGCCCCAGCATTTT	TRBV5-1	-	TRBJ1-5	-
CASSYSGRTSPLFF	TGTGCCAGCAGTTACTCGGGAAGAACGAGTCCACTGTTTTTT	TRBV6-2/TRBV6-3	-	TRBJ1-4	-
CASRTGRAGELFF	TGTGCCAGCCGGACAGGTCGGGCCGGGGAGCTGTTTTTT	TRBV27	many	TRBJ2-2	TRBD1
CAWSAPGTLSYEQYF	TGTGCCTGGAGTGCGCCGGGAACATTGTCCTACGAGCAGTACTTC	TRBV30	-	TRBJ2-7	-
CASGFSNQPQHF	TGTGCTAGTGGTTTTAGCAATCAGCCCCAGCATTTT	TRBV12-5	-	TRBJ1-5	-
CASSFSSSGANVLTF	TGTGCCAGCAGCTTCTCAAGCTCTGGGGCCAACGTCCTGACTTTC	TRBV3-1	-	TRBJ2-6	-
CASSELLAGGGYGYTF	TGTGCCAGCAGTGAACTGCTGGCAGGCGGGGGCTATGGCTACACCTTC	TRBV6-1	-	TRBJ1-2	-
CASSHPYSPLHF	TGTGCCAGCAGCCACCCGTATTCACCCCTCCACTTT	TRBV3-1	few	TRBJ1-6	-
CASSLFRDHYEQYF	TGTGCCAGCAGCTTGTTCAGGGACCACTACGAGCAGTACTTC	TRBV5-4	-	TRBJ2-7	-
CSGSRANQPQHF	TGCAGTGGTTCACGGGCTAATCAGCCCCAGCATTTT	TRBV20-1	-	TRBJ1-5	-
CASTPAGAYGYTF	TGTGCCAGCACACCCGCAGGGGCTTATGGCTACACCTTC	TRBV6-1	many	TRBJ1-2	-
CSVVPVTGFGYTF	TGCAGCGTTGTGCCTGTGACAGGGTTTGGCTACACCTTC	TRBV29-1	-	TRBJ1-2	TRBD1
CASSQVEGGEKLFF	TGTGCCAGCAGCCAAGTCGAGGGTGGTGAAAAACTGTTTTTT	TRBV3-1	few	TRBJ1-4	-
CASSEVVGQNQPQHF	TGTGCCAGCAGTGAAGTAGTGGGACAGAATCAGCCCCAGCATTTT	TRBV6-1	few	TRBJ1-5	TRBD1